By share, the clone carrying this TCR beta chain ranks as medium-sized. This record comes from a study of metastatic and nonmetastatic thyroid tumors. Ahead of thyroid surgery, no patient had received treatment of any kind. Germline V CDR1 and CDR2: SQVTM, ANQGSEA. This CDR3 comprises 13 residues. The ends were cut back, 8 bases at V and 5 bases at J, with 19 bases in the middle. TCRdb re-clonotyped the PCR reads via MiXCR. Of more than 6,500 clones in the sample, approximately 31% are singletons; the top ten hold 10% to 15%. The rearrangement joins TRBV29-1 to TRBJ2-7; maybe TRBD2 (6 bases). This clonotype was sampled from a female donor with papillary thyroid cancer or a benign thyroid nodule (not recorded which). Some clones in this sample may be carry-over from other donors' samples. Material: adjacent normal tissue. CDR3 loop: CSPRMEGCHEQYF. DNA of the CDR3: TGCAGCCCCCGAATGGAGGGGTGCCACGAGCAGTACTTC.